This T cell receptor (beta chain) was obtained from a study of OX40 agonist ivuxolimab in advanced cancers. Study-wide background: Eligibility admitted prior anti-PD-1, anti-PD-L1 or anti-CTLA-4 therapy; roughly 37% had some. One patient with hepatocellular carcinoma and two with cutaneous melanoma, three in all, had partial responses.

Clones were read by immunoSEQ multiplex PCR, and TCRdb kept only the in-frame ones, dropping some. The table includes approximately 66,000 clones, 88% detected once. Germline CDR1 is SGHRS and CDR2 is YFSETQ. Trimming cost V 4 bases and J 7 bases; bases outside gene matches: 22. The CDR3 is made up of 18 amino acids. Sequences were derived from CD4+ or CD8+ T cells sorted from blood, sampled in a trial of the OX40 agonist ivuxolimab. V gene TRBV5-1 combines with J gene TRBJ2-7; 8 nucleotides agree with TRBD1. This clonotype originated in an adult with an advanced solid tumor such as melanoma, head and neck, liver or kidney cancer. The CDR3 here is CASSSSGTGPPGSWEQYF. The DNA of the CDR3 is TGCGCCAGCAGCAGTTCCGGGACAGGTCCCCCCGGCTCCTGGGAGCAGTACTTC.